The 21 T cell receptor beta chains listed next were all sequenced from one sample in a study of cytomegalovirus exposure and HLA in healthy donors. The study ran its PCR with 60 Vbeta and 13 Jbeta primers. TCRdb keeps only in-frame clones here, not all; method: immunoSEQ multiplex PCR. The sample shows around 160,000 clones, roughly 80% of them seen only once. What was sequenced was PBMCs. The receptors shown here come from a woman aged 40 to 50 in good health and CMV-seropositive.

J is TRBJ1-1 and V is TRBV6-6, with D unclear. The CDR3 sequence is 13 residues long. The V end lost 5 bases, the J end lost 2 bases, and 9 bases lay between the germline ends. Germline V gene lookup returns CDR1 MNHNY and CDR2 SVGAGI (reference sequence). The CDR3 region has the DNA TGTGCCAGCAGTAAACAGTTAAACACTGAAGCTTTCTTT. As protein: CASSKQLNTEAFF.

The chain joins TRBV9 to TRBJ2-5; 8 bases are a match to TRBD1. The CDR3 totals 14 residues. V shed 3 bases, J shed 5 bases, and the junction held 6 bases outside the gene matches. The germline V gene encodes CDR1 SGDLS and CDR2 YYNGEE. The CDR3: CASSARTGRETQYF. The CDR3 nucleotides are TGTGCCAGCAGCGCCCGGACAGGGCGCGAGACCCAGTACTTC.

The rearrangement links TRBV4-2 to TRBJ2-5, with 9 bases that match TRBD2. CDR3 length equals 17 residues. Per germline, CDR1 LGHNA and CDR2 YNFKEQ. Trimming removed 1 base from V and 0 bases from J; junction bases left unmatched: 6. The CDR3 region has the DNA TGTGCCAGCAGCCAAGGCCTTGCGGGGGGGGACCAAGAGACCCAGTACTTC. Protein product: CASSQGLAGGDQETQYF.

The chain is built from TRBV19 and TRBJ1-5; 7 nucleotides agree with TRBD1. Trimming removed 6 bases from V and 9 bases from J; junction bases left unmatched: 11. The CDR3 runs to 14 residues. CDR1 is LNHDA, CDR2 SQIVND, per germline (reference sequence). CDR3 amino acids: CASRLTGQFWPQHF. In DNA, the CDR3 is TGTGCCAGTAGGTTGACAGGGCAGTTTTGGCCCCAGCATTTT.

This chain connects TRBV19 to TRBJ1-2, with TRBD1 identical over 11 bases. The CDR3 contains 12 residues. Per the germline V gene, CDR1 is LNHDA and CDR2 is SQIVND (reference sequence). The trim removed 10 bases at V and 7 bases at J, leaving 5 bases unmatched. CDR3 sequence (DNA): TGTGCCACCCGGACAGGGGGCTTTGGCTACACCTTC. As protein: CATRTGGFGYTF.

The J gene is TRBJ2-1, the V gene TRBV12-5; D is uncertain. Germline V gives CDR1 LGHNT, CDR2 FRNRAP. The CDR3 runs to 13 residues. V was cut by 1 base and J by 6 bases, with 7 bases left in between. This CDR3 reads CASGLGHRNEQFF. The CDR3 nucleotides are TGTGCTAGTGGTTTGGGACATCGCAATGAGCAGTTCTTC.

The chain recombines TRBV19 with TRBJ1-1; D remains unclear. Germline CDR1 and CDR2: LNHDA and SQIVND (reference sequence). The CDR3 has 12 residues. The V end was cut by 4 bases, the J end by 11 bases, with 14 bases between. This CDR3 reads CASSNTWGGAFF. The DNA of the CDR3 is TGTGCCAGTAGTAATACTTGGGGAGGCGCTTTCTTT.

This clone was counted a single time. CDR3 sequence reads: CASSPTVANTGELFF. CDR3 DNA sequence: TGCGCCAGCAGCCCGACAGTGGCGAACACCGGGGAGCTGTTTTTT. The chain employs TRBV5-1 and TRBJ2-2, with D tentatively TRBD1 (5 bases). V lost 4 bases and J 0 bases, leaving 10 bases between the germline ends. Germline values: CDR1 SGHRS, CDR2 YFSETQ. CDR3 size: 15 residues.

The genes are TRBV6-5 and TRBJ1-2, with a weak D call TRBD1 (5 bases). Per the germline V gene, CDR1 is MNHEY and CDR2 is SVGAGI. This CDR3 contains 13 residues. The V and J ends lost 4 bases and 1 base respectively, with 7 bases between them. Here the CDR3 reads CASSWGVNYGYTF. The CDR3 nucleotides are TGTGCCAGCAGTTGGGGGGTTAACTATGGCTACACCTTC.

This chain links TRBV11-2 with TRBJ2-3; possibly TRBD1 for D (7 bases). V was shortened by 5 bases and J by 4 bases, with 19 bases between the two germline ends. Germline CDR1 reads SGHAT; CDR2 reads FQNNGV. The length of the CDR3 is 16 residues. The CDR3 protein is CASSPLQGGRPDTQYF. DNA of the CDR3: TGTGCCAGCAGCCCATTGCAGGGGGGCCGGCCAGATACGCAGTATTTT.

The chain combines TRBV6-5 with TRBJ2-7; no firm D call. Trimming took 2 bases from V and 2 from J, leaving 10 bases between them. There are 14 residues in the CDR3. CDR1 and CDR2 (germline): MNHEY, SVGAGI. In DNA, the CDR3 is TGTGCCAGCAGTTACGAGTACCCCCCCTACGAGCAGTACTTC. Residues: CASSYEYPPYEQYF.

The chain carries TRBV7-9 and TRBJ2-1; weak D call: TRBD2 (7 bases). Germline values: CDR1 SEHNR, CDR2 FQNEAQ (reference sequence). Trimming removed 5 bases at V and 3 bases at J, with 17 bases between. The CDR3 runs 16 residues. CDR3 sequence reads: CASSTTGGRDYNEQFF. Here the CDR3 DNA reads TGTGCCAGCAGCACTACCGGGGGGCGAGACTACAATGAGCAGTTCTTC.

The chain joins TRBV28 to TRBJ2-7, with D possibly being TRBD2 (6 bases). There are 15 residues in the CDR3. V was clipped by 5 bases and J by 3 bases, with 17 bases between them. Germline CDR1 reads MDHEN; CDR2 reads SYDVKM. CDR3 nucleotide sequence: TGTGCCAGCAGTGCCTACGGGGGACCGGACTACGAGCAGTACTTC. Residues: CASSAYGGPDYEQYF.

The V and J genes are TRBV7-9 and TRBJ2-5; 10 nucleotides match TRBD2. The end of the DNA aligns better with TRBJ2-7, so the J call may be wrong. CDR3 length: 17 residues. The germline gives CDR1 SEHNR, CDR2 FQNEAQ (reference sequence). CDR3 protein: CASSLRPSGGFSYEQYF. In nucleotides, the CDR3 is TGTGCCAGCAGCTTGCGGCCTAGCGGGGGATTCTCCTACGAGCAGTACTTC.

V usage is TRBV4-1 and J usage is TRBJ2-3; maybe TRBD2 (9 bases). CDR3 size: 17 residues. With 0 bases removed from V and 5 bases from J, the gap between germline ends came to 18 bases. The germline V gene encodes CDR1 MGHRA and CDR2 YSYEKL. The CDR3 coding sequence is TGCGCCAGCAGCCAAGATGGAGCGGGGGGACAGGTAGATACGCAGTATTTT. Its protein is CASSQDGAGGQVDTQYF.

The chain is built from TRBV14 and TRBJ1-2, with a weak D call TRBD1 (6 bases). Germline CDR1 and CDR2: SGHDN and FVKESK. CDR3 length: 14 residues. V gave up 2 bases and J gave up 4 bases, with 11 bases separating them. As DNA, the CDR3 is TGTGCCAGCAGCCAACTGACAGGACCCTATGGCTACACCTTC. Translation: CASSQLTGPYGYTF.

This clone was seen once. This sequence joins TRBV6-1 and TRBJ2-7, with 13 nucleotides matching TRBD2. Germline V lookup: CDR1 MNHNS, CDR2 SASEGT. This CDR3 has 14 amino acids. Trimming cost V 11 bases and J 7 bases; bases outside gene matches: 11. CDR3 DNA sequence: TGTGCCGCTAGGACTAGCGGGGGCCCTGGGGAGCAGTACTTC. It yields the protein CAARTSGGPGEQYF.

The V call is TRBV6-5, the J call TRBJ1-3; perhaps TRBD1 as D (6 bases). Trimming removed 6 bases from V and 0 bases from J, with 9 bases in between. This CDR3 comprises 14 residues. Germline values: CDR1 MNHEY, CDR2 SVGAGI. The CDR3, as DNA: TGTGCCAGCAGGAGGGGGAGCTCTGGAAACACCATATATTTT. Encoded protein: CASRRGSSGNTIYF.

This clone was recorded a few times. This chain uses TRBV6-6 with TRBJ2-1; 10 bases are shared with TRBD2. The CDR3 sequence is 15 residues long. Unmatched junction bases numbered 6, after V lost 6 bases and J lost 4 bases. In germline, CDR1 is MNHNY, CDR2 SVGAGI (reference sequence). CDR3: CASSELAGRYNEQFF. DNA of the CDR3: TGTGCCAGCAGCGAACTAGCGGGGCGGTACAATGAGCAGTTCTTC.

The chain recombines TRBV7-2 with TRBJ1-2; a possible D gene is TRBD1 (6 bases). Trimming removed 8 bases from V and 6 bases from J, with 16 bases in between. The germline gives CDR1 SGHTA, CDR2 FQGNSA. The CDR3 sequence is 13 residues long. Written as DNA, the CDR3 is TGTGCCAGCCAGGAAGACAGGATCCATGGCTACACCTTC. Its translation is CASQEDRIHGYTF.

The rearrangement uses TRBV7-9 and TRBJ2-1, with D unclear. The ends were cut back, 5 bases at V and 4 bases at J, with 15 bases in the middle. CDR1 and CDR2 from the germline V gene are SEHNR and FQNEAQ (reference sequence). The CDR3 is made up of 15 amino acids. The CDR3 DNA reads as TGTGCCAGCAGCCCCGATCCGGTTCTGTACAATGAGCAGTTCTTC. It codes for CASSPDPVLYNEQFF.